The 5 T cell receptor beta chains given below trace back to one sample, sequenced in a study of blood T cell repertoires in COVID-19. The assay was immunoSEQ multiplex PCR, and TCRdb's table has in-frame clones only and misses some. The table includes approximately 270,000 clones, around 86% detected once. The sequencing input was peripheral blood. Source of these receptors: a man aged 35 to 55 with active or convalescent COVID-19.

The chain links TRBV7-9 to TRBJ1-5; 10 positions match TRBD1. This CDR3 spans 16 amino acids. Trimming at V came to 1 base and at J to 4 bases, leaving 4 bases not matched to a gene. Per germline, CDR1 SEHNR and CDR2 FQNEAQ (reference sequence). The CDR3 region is CASSLGTGGYNQPQHF. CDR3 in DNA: TGTGCCAGCAGCTTAGGGACAGGGGGTTATAATCAGCCCCAGCATTTT.

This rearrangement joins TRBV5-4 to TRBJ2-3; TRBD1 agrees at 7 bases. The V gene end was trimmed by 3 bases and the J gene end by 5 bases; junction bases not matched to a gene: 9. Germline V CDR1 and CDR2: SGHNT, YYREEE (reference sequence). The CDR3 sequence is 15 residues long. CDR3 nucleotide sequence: TGTGCCAGCAGCTCACCGGGACAGAGGATAGATACGCAGTATTTT. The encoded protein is CASSSPGQRIDTQYF.

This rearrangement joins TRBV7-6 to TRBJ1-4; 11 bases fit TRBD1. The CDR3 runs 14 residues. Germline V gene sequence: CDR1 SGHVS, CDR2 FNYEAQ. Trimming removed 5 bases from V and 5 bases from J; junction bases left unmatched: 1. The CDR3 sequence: CASSRDRGNEKLFF. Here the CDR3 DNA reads TGTGCCAGCAGCCGGGACAGGGGGAATGAAAAACTGTTTTTT. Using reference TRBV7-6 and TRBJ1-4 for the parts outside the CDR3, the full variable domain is GAGVSQSPRYKVTKRGQDVALRCDPISGHVSLYWYRQALGQGPEFLTYFNYEAQQDKSGLPNDRFSAERPEGSISTLTIQRTEQRDSAMYRCASSRDRGNEKLFFGSGTQLSVL.

CDR3 sequence reads: CASSVISGGSGANVLTF. CDR3 sequence (DNA): TGTGCCAGCAGCGTTATTTCAGGGGGGTCTGGGGCCAACGTCCTGACTTTC. The V gene is TRBV11-2, the J gene TRBJ2-6; tentative D call: TRBD1 (7 bases). The germline CDR1 and CDR2 sequences are SGHAT and FQNNGV. There are 17 residues in the CDR3. With 5 bases removed from V and 1 base from J, the gap between germline ends came to 15 bases.

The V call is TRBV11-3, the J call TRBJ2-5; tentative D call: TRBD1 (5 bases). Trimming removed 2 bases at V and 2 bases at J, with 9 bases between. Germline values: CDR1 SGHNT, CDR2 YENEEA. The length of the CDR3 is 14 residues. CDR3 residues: CASSLPGSQETQYF. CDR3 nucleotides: TGTGCCAGCAGCTTACCAGGGTCGCAAGAGACCCAGTACTTC.